This paragraph reports one TCR beta chain. Its specificity is not known. The data are from a study of T cells in localized non-small cell lung cancer. The V and J ends lost 1 base and 1 base respectively, with 13 bases between them. This CDR3 comprises 16 residues. CDR1 SEHNR and CDR2 FQNEAQ come from the germline V gene (reference sequence). Profiled with immunoSEQ multiplex PCR; TCRdb holds only in-frame clones, not every one. The sample carries roughly 77,000 clones, more than 75% recorded once. Findings and limits, study-wide: A median of roughly 50 of the top 100 tumor clones appeared in adjacent lung, which was paired and uninvolved. With higher T cell density in blood came longer overall survival. Owing to sequencing of a solitary tumor region, heterogeneity cannot be discounted.

Specimen: peripheral blood, collected before any cancer treatment. V gene TRBV7-9 combines with J gene TRBJ1-1; D is perhaps TRBD1 (6 bases). This receptor was taken from a woman aged 40 to 75 with stage I squamous cell lung carcinoma. In DNA form, the CDR3 reads TGTGCCAGCAGCTTAGGAGCCGGGACACCGAACACTGAAGCTTTCTTT. Its translation: CASSLGAGTPNTEAFF.